Below are 28 T cell receptor beta chains sequenced from a single sample in a study of blood T cells in healthy people across ages. Next came a second PCR, run for about 6 to 12 cycles, which used a sample-barcoded 5' primer along with a J-beta primer mix. TCRdb independently ran MiXCR on the 5' RACE reads; one entry per CDR3 protein. The sample comprises 1.5 million to 2 million distinct CDR3 sequences, over 25% of which are singletons, and over 7% rests with the top ten. The sequenced sample consisted of blood. Receptor source: a woman aged 30 to 39 in good health.

This chain links TRBV3-1 with TRBJ1-2; D not resolved. CDR3 length equals 12 residues. Trimming removed 2 bases at V and 6 bases at J, with 7 bases between. Germline CDR1 LGHDT, CDR2 YNNKEL (reference sequence). The CDR3 DNA is TGTGCCAGCAGCCAACGGCCGGATGGCTACACCTTC. Its protein product is CASSQRPDGYTF.

In the case of this clonotype: Just one base apart from a much larger clone, this may be a read error. Given the absence of the conserved phenylalanine or tryptophan at the CDR3 end, a read error is likely. This rearrangement joins TRBV20-1 to TRBJ2-7; 8 bases fit TRBD1. The J call could be wrong; TRBJ2-5 is a better fit for the DNA end. Germline CDR1 and CDR2: DFQATT and SNEGSKA (reference sequence). The CDR3 loop spans 12 amino acids. The CDR3, as DNA: TGCAGTGCCCTGACAGGGGTCGAGACCCAGTACTGC. This encodes CSALTGVETQYC.

This rearrangement joins TRBV19 to TRBJ1-2, with a weak D call TRBD1 (5 bases). V gave up 7 bases and J gave up 1 base, with 13 bases separating them. Germline V lookup: CDR1 LNHDA, CDR2 SQIVND (reference sequence). The CDR3 totals 14 residues. The CDR3 protein is CASKHPGLNYGYTF. Written as DNA, the CDR3 is TGTGCCAGTAAGCATCCGGGACTTAACTATGGCTACACCTTC.

The chain employs TRBV7-2 and TRBJ2-7, with 7 bases aligning to TRBD2. Germline V gene sequence: CDR1 SGHTA, CDR2 FQGNSA. The length of the CDR3 is 13 residues. J was trimmed by 7 bases and V by 5 bases; bases with no gene match: 8. CDR3 in DNA: TGTGCCAGCAGCCCCGGACTAGTTCATGAGCAGTACTTC. It yields the protein CASSPGLVHEQYF.

This clonotype has at least ten counts. The rearrangement joins TRBV20-1 to TRBJ1-6; 10 bases are shared with TRBD1. The CDR3 has 19 amino acids. The germline V gene has CDR1 DFQATT and CDR2 SNEGSKA (reference sequence). J lost 6 bases, V lost 0 bases, and 14 bases had no gene match. CDR3 loop: CSARDRLARTGGSNSPLHF. CDR3 in DNA: TGCAGTGCTAGAGATCGTCTGGCTCGGACAGGGGGGAGTAATTCACCCCTCCACTTT.

The chain combines TRBV7-9 with TRBJ1-1; TRBD1 might be the D (5 bases). CDR1 SEHNR and CDR2 FQNEAQ come from the germline V gene (reference sequence). V lost 2 bases and J 8 bases, leaving 24 bases between the germline ends. The CDR3 has 17 residues. Here the CDR3 reads CASSLIPPGGGSSEAFF. As DNA, the CDR3 is TGTGCCAGCAGCTTAATTCCCCCGGGGGGAGGTTCTTCGGAAGCTTTCTTT.

The chain recombines TRBV29-1 with TRBJ1-2; tentatively, D is TRBD1 (5 bases). The CDR3 extends over 16 amino acids. Per the germline V gene, CDR1 is SQVTM and CDR2 is ANQGSEA. Deletions cut 4 bases from V and 0 bases from J, with 18 bases between. For the CDR3, the DNA is TGCAGCGTTGCAAAAAGGGCAGGGATAGCTAACTATGGCTACACCTTC. As protein: CSVAKRAGIANYGYTF. The full variable domain, its missing parts supplied by reference TRBV29-1 and TRBJ1-2, is SAVISQKPSRDICQRGTSLTIQCQVDSQVTMMFWYRQQPGQSLTLIATANQGSEATYESGFVIDKFPISRPNLTFSTLTVSNMSPEDSSIYLCSVAKRAGIANYGYTFGSGTRLTVV.

The chain carries TRBV28 and TRBJ2-4, with D perhaps being TRBD1 or TRBD2 (5 bases each). The J call is doubtful: the DNA matches TRBJ2-7 better. Germline loops: CDR1 MDHEN, CDR2 SYDVKM. The CDR3 consists of 12 residues. CDR3 coding DNA: TGTGCTGTCAACCGGCCGGGGCACGAGCAGTACTTC. Its translation is CAVNRPGHEQYF.

The rearrangement joins TRBV20-1 to TRBJ1-3, with D hard to call. CDR1 is DFQATT and CDR2 is SNEGSKA in the germline V gene (reference sequence). The CDR3 loop spans 14 amino acids. Trimming took 3 bases from V and 2 from J, leaving 11 bases between them. The CDR3 region is CSASRRHPGNTIYF. DNA of the CDR3: TGCAGTGCTAGCCGGAGACACCCTGGAAACACCATATATTTT.

This clonotype has only a few counts. This sequence joins TRBV11-3 and TRBJ2-1; 15 bases map to TRBD2. Trimming cost V 5 bases and J 8 bases; bases outside gene matches: 7. The CDR3 length is 16 residues. CDR1 and CDR2 (germline): SGHNT, YENEEA. The DNA for the CDR3 is TGTGCCAGCAGCCCTGGACTAGCGGGGGGGTTCGATGAGCAGTTCTTC. Encoded protein: CASSPGLAGGFDEQFF.

This clonotype showed up just a few times. V usage is TRBV29-1 and J usage is TRBJ2-3, with TRBD1 identical over 7 bases. CDR1 SQVTM and CDR2 ANQGSEA come from the germline V gene. The CDR3 spans 13 residues. DNA of the CDR3: TGCAGTCTCGGAGACAGGGGCACAGATACGCAGTATTTT. It yields the protein CSLGDRGTDTQYF.

This clonotype was recorded a few times. The chain uses TRBV7-9 and TRBJ1-2, with TRBD1 as a possible D gene (6 bases). Deletions cut 1 base from V and 12 bases from J, with 9 bases between. The CDR3 extends over 11 amino acids. Germline V gives CDR1 SEHNR, CDR2 FQNEAQ (reference sequence). In DNA, the CDR3 is TGTGCCAGCAGCTTAGACAGGGTGAACACCTTC. As protein: CASSLDRVNTF.

The rearrangement links TRBV7-2 to TRBJ1-1; 7 bases are shared with TRBD1. This CDR3 has 15 amino acids. V was pared by 5 bases and J by 3 bases, with 9 bases of the junction left unmatched. CDR1 and CDR2 (germline): SGHTA, FQGNSA. CDR3 bases: TGTGCCAGCAGCCGAGGGACAGTTGGGGACACTGAAGCTTTCTTT. This codes for CASSRGTVGDTEAFF.

Concerning this clonotype: Being one base from a much bigger clone, this may be a read error. This rearrangement joins TRBV9 to TRBJ2-7; possibly TRBD1 for D (6 bases). The germline gives CDR1 SGDLS, CDR2 YYNGEE. CDR3 length: 13 residues. The CDR3, as DNA: TGTGTCAGCAGCGTAGGAACAGGGACGGGGCAGTACTTC. As protein: CVSSVGTGTGQYF.

The rearrangement uses TRBV5-1 and TRBJ1-5; 9 bases are shared with TRBD1. This CDR3 spans 18 amino acids. Trimming at V came to 0 bases and at J to 0 bases, leaving 7 bases not matched to a gene. Germline assignment: CDR1 SGHRS and CDR2 YFSETQ. The CDR3 protein is CASSLGTGALYSNQPQHF. CDR3 DNA: TGCGCCAGCAGCTTGGGGACAGGGGCCCTTTATAGCAATCAGCCCCAGCATTTT.

This chain joins TRBV11-2 and TRBJ1-4; D possibly corresponds to TRBD1 (5 bases). Germline V gives CDR1 SGHAT, CDR2 FQNNGV. Trimming stripped 5 bases from V and 4 bases from J, with 11 bases between. The CDR3 totals 14 residues. The CDR3 sequence: CASSIGGLNEKLFF. Written as DNA, the CDR3 is TGTGCCAGCAGCATTGGGGGACTTAATGAAAAACTGTTTTTT.

The chain links TRBV19 to TRBJ2-1; 9 bases agree with TRBD1. The CDR3 has 16 amino acids. Germline values: CDR1 LNHDA, CDR2 SQIVND (reference sequence). The V gene end was trimmed by 6 bases and the J gene end by 0 bases; junction bases not matched to a gene: 6. CDR3 sequence: CASRRETGGSYNEQFF. The CDR3 nucleotides read TGTGCCAGTAGGAGAGAGACAGGGGGCTCCTACAATGAGCAGTTCTTC. Complete variable domain (other parts from reference TRBV19 and TRBJ2-1): DGGITQSPKYLFRKEGQNVTLSCEQNLNHDAMYWYRQDPGQGLRLIYYSQIVNDFQKGDIAEGYSVSREKKESFPLTVTSAQKNPTAFYLCASRRETGGSYNEQFFGPGTRLTVL.

The rearrangement joins TRBV24-1 to TRBJ2-7; D may correspond to TRBD1 or TRBD2 (5 bases each). Germline V gene sequence: CDR1 KGHDR, CDR2 SFDVKD. The CDR3 runs to 15 residues. V gave up 3 bases and J gave up 9 bases, with 20 bases separating them. The CDR3 DNA is TGTGCCACCAGTGATGCGGCAGGGAGTCTATCGAGGCAGTACTTC. This gives the protein CATSDAAGSLSRQYF.

This chain connects TRBV28 to TRBJ2-1; no clear D. Trimming removed 2 bases at V and 10 bases at J, with 9 bases between. The CDR3 totals 12 residues. Per germline, CDR1 MDHEN and CDR2 SYDVKM. The CDR3 reads CASSLEAREQFF. The CDR3 DNA reads as TGTGCCAGCAGTTTAGAGGCGCGGGAGCAGTTCTTC.

This chain connects TRBV3-1 to TRBJ1-2, with a possible D match to TRBD1 (5 bases). CDR1 is LGHDT, CDR2 YNNKEL, per germline (reference sequence). This CDR3 comprises 13 residues. Trimming left V 3 bases short and J 5 bases short, with 10 bases between. This chain's CDR3 is CASSHFEGYGYTF. Written as DNA, the CDR3 is TGTGCCAGCAGCCATTTCGAGGGGTATGGCTACACCTTC.

J is TRBJ2-3 and V is TRBV12-3 or TRBV12-4; TRBD2 aligns across 11 bases. With V trimmed by 8 bases and J by 1 base, 11 bases remained unmatched. CDR3 size: 17 residues. The CDR3: CASGGLAARRGTDTQYF. CDR3 coding DNA: TGTGCCAGCGGGGGACTAGCGGCAAGAAGGGGCACAGATACGCAGTATTTT.

The V call is TRBV7-9, the J call TRBJ1-5, with a tentative D call TRBD1 (5 bases). Germline CDR1 SEHNR, CDR2 FQNEAQ (reference sequence). Trimming removed 5 bases at V and 4 bases at J, with 12 bases between. The CDR3 contains 14 residues. CDR3 DNA sequence: TGTGCCAGCAGCGTTACAGGTCCGAATCAGCCCCAGCATTTT. Translating it yields CASSVTGPNQPQHF.

This clonotype was counted between two and nine times. With a much larger clone just one base away, this may be a read error. The J gene is TRBJ2-6, the V gene TRBV6-5; D unclear. The CDR3 is made up of 14 amino acids. Germline CDR1 MNHEY, CDR2 SVGAGI. Here the CDR3 reads CTSSYRSGANVLTF. The CDR3 DNA follows: TGTACCAGCAGTTACCGCTCTGGGGCCAACGTCCTGACTTTC.

Concerning this clonotype itself: Given a much more abundant clone one base away, this may be a read error. The rearrangement links TRBV5-6 to TRBJ2-6; 8 bases fit TRBD2. The CDR3 has 17 residues. Germline V gene lookup returns CDR1 SGHDT and CDR2 YYEEEE. The CDR3 region has the DNA TGTGCCAGCAGCTTGGCCAGCGGGGGCTCTGGGGCCAACGTCCCGACTTTC. Its translation is CASSLASGGSGANVPTF.

This clonotype was detected many times. The rearrangement links TRBV20-1 to TRBJ2-1, with TRBD2 identical over 11 bases. CDR3 size: 18 residues. V lost 0 bases and J lost 0; bases outside the gene matches: 7. Germline CDR1 and CDR2: DFQATT and SNEGSKA (reference sequence). The CDR3, as DNA: TGCAGTGCTAGAGAGGTAGCGGGAGGGCTGAGCTCCTACAATGAGCAGTTCTTC. This gives the protein CSAREVAGGLSSYNEQFF.

A note on this clonotype: The junction departs from germline at one end; a sequencing error may be responsible. This sequence joins TRBV7-2 and TRBJ2-1; TRBD1 or TRBD2 may be the D gene (5 bases each). The CDR3 is 13 residues long. CDR1 SGHTA and CDR2 FQGNSA come from the germline V gene. CDR3 DNA: TGTGCCAGCAGCTGGGACGGTCAGAATGAGCGGTTCTTC. Translation: CASSWDGQNERFF.

Concerning this clonotype itself: A much bigger clone sits one base away, suggesting this may be a read error. The gene calls are TRBV14 and TRBJ2-1; 7 bases are shared with TRBD2. Near its end, the DNA agrees better with TRBJ2-7, so the J call may be wrong. CDR1 is SGHDN, CDR2 FVKESK, per germline. The CDR3 contains 13 residues. This CDR3 is CASSNGLDGEQYF. CDR3 in DNA: TGTGCCAGCAGTAACGGACTAGACGGCGAGCAGTACTTC.

The rearrangement links TRBV5-1 to TRBJ2-7; D gene uncertain. The germline V gene has CDR1 SGHRS and CDR2 YFSETQ. V lost 0 bases, J lost 1 base, and 8 bases lay in between. This CDR3 comprises 14 residues. This chain's CDR3 is CASSLDAWSYEQYF. CDR3 DNA: TGCGCCAGCAGCTTGGATGCGTGGTCCTACGAGCAGTACTTC.